This paragraph covers one T cell receptor beta chain sequence. The sample belongs to a study of blood T cell repertoires in COVID-19. For the study at large: Samples of COVID-19 (acute and convalescent) were obtained from the United States, Italy and Spain. T cells, B-cell-depleted T cells, or PBMCs provided the cDNA or gDNA that served as material.

Assay used: immunoSEQ multiplex PCR; TCRdb lists only in-frame clones, some missing. This sample has about 64,000 clones; about 88% occur once, and the top ten carry approximately 40%. The receptor comes from an older woman with COVID-19, enrolled during active disease. The sequencing sample was made of peripheral blood.

CDR3 loop: CASSDPQGTGNTIYF. The CDR3, as DNA: TGCGCCAGCAGCGACCCCCAGGGAACAGGAAACACCATATATTTT. This chain connects TRBV5-1 to TRBJ1-3; possible D gene TRBD1, 5 bases. Trimming removed 4 bases at V and 4 bases at J, with 15 bases between. The CDR3 is 15 amino acids. Germline values: CDR1 SGHRS, CDR2 YFSETQ.